This paragraph reports one T cell receptor beta chain. The entry originates in a study of blood T cell repertoires in COVID-19. Study details: Italy, Spain and the United States were the sources of the convalescent and acute COVID-19 samples. Nucleic acid was either cDNA or gDNA, and it came from T cells, B-cell-depleted T cells, or PBMCs.

In the authors' methods: From reference gene primer amplification, estimates of nucleated cell counts were derived. Sequencing used immunoSEQ multiplex PCR; TCRdb keeps in-frame clones, though not all of them. The DNA was the basis for D and trimming; V, J and clone size are from that table. The sample records some 39,000 clones, approximately 91% being singletons. V lost 6 bases and J lost 4; bases outside the gene matches: 5. Looked up from germline, CDR1 is MDHEN and CDR2 is SYDVKM. CDR3 size: 15 residues. The sequence came from a human donor in a cohort sampled during active COVID-19. The V and J genes are TRBV28 and TRBJ1-6; 8 nucleotides line up with TRBD1. The specimen sequenced was peripheral blood. The CDR3 is CASRITGGYNSPLHF. CDR3 in DNA: TGTGCCAGCAGGATCACAGGGGGTTATAATTCACCCCTCCACTTT.